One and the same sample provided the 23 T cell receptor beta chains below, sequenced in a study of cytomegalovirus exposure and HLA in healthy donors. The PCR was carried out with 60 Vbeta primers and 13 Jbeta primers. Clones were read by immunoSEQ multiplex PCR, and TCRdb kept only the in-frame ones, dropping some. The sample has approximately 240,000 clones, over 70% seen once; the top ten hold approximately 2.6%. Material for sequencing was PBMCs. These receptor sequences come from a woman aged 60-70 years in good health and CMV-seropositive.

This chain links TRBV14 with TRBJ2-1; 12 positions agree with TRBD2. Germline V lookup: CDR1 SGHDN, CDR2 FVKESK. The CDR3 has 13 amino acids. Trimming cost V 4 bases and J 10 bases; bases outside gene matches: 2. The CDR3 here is CASSLGTSGEQFF. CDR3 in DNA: TGTGCCAGCAGCCTCGGGACTAGCGGGGAGCAGTTCTTC.

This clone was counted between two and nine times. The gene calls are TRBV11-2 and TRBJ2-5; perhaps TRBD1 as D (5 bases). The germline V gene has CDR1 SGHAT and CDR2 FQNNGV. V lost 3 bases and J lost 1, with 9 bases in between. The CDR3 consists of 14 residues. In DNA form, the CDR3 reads TGTGCCAGCAGCTTCAGGGCAGGCCAAGAGACCCAGTACTTC. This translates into CASSFRAGQETQYF.

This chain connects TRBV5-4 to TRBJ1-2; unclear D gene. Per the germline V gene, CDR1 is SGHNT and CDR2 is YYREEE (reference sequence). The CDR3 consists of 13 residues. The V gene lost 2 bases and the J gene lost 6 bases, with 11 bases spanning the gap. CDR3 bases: TGTGCCAGCAGCTTCGCTGGTGAGCATGGCTACACCTTC. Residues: CASSFAGEHGYTF.

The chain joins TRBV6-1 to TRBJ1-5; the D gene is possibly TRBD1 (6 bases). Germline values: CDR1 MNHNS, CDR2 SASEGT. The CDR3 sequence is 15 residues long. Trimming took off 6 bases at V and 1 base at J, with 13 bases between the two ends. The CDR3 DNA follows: TGTGCCAGCAGAGAACAGGGTGGGAGCAATCAGCCCCAGCATTTT. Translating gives CASREQGGSNQPQHF.

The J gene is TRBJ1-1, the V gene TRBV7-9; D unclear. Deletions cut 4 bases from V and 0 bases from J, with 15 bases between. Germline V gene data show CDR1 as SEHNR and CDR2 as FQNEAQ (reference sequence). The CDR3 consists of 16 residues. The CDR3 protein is CASSSGGRNMNTEAFF. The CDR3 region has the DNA TGTGCCAGCAGCTCTGGCGGGCGGAACATGAACACTGAAGCTTTCTTT.

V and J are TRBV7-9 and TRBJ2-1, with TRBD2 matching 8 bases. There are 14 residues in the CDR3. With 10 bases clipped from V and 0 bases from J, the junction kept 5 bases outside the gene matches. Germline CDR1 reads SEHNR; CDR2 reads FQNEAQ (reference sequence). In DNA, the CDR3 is TGTGCCACCCCGGGACTAGACTCCTACAATGAGCAGTTCTTC. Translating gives CATPGLDSYNEQFF. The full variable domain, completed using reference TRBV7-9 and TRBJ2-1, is DTGVSQNPRHKITKRGQNVTFRCDPISEHNRLYWYRQTLGQGPEFLTYFQNEAQLEKSRLLSDRFSAERPKGSFSTLEIQRTEQGDSAMYLCATPGLDSYNEQFFGPGTRLTVL.

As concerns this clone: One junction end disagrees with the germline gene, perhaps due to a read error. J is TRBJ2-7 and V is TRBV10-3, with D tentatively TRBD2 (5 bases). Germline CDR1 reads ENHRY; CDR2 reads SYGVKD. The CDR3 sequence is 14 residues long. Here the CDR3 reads CASSSPGYPYEQYF. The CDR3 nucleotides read TGTGCCAGCAGTTCTCCGGGATATCCCTACGAGCAGTACTTC.

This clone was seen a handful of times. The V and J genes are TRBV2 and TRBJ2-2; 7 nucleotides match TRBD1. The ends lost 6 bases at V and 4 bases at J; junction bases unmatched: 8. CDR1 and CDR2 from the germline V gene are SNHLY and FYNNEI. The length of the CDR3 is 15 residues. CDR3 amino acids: CASSARQGGTGELFF. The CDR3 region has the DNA TGTGCCAGCAGCGCCCGACAGGGCGGCACCGGGGAGCTGTTTTTT.

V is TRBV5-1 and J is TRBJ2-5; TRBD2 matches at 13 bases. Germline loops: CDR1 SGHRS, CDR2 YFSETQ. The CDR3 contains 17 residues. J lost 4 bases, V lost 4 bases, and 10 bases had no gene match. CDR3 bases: TGCGCCAGCAGCCCCGGACTAGCGGGGGCCCAGGGAGAGACCCAGTACTTC. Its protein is CASSPGLAGAQGETQYF.

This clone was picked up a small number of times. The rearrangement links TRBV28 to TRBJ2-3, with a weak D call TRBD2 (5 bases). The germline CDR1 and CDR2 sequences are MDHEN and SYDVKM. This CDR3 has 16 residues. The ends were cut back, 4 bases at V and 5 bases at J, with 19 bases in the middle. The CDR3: CASSSHEGGFGDTQYF. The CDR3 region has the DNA TGTGCCAGCAGTTCCCACGAGGGCGGGTTCGGAGATACGCAGTATTTT.

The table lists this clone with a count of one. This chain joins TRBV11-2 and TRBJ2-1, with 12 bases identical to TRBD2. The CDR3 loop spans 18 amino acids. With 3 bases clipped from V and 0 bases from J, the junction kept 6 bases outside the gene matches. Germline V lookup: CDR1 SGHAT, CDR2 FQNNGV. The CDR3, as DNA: TGTGCCAGCAGCTTGACTAGCGGGAGTCCCGTCTCCTACAATGAGCAGTTCTTC. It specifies CASSLTSGSPVSYNEQFF.

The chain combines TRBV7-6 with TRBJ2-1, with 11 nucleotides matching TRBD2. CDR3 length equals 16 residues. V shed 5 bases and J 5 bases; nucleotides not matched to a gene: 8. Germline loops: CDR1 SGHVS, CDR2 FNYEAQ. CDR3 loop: CASSPRGTSGNNEQFF. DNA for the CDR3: TGTGCCAGCAGCCCTCGAGGGACTAGCGGTAACAATGAGCAGTTCTTC.

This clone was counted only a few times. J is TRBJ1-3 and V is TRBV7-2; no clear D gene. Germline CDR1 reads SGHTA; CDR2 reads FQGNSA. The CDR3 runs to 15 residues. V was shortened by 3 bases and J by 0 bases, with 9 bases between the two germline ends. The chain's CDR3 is CASSLSSVSGNTIYF. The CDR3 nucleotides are TGTGCCAGCAGCTTGTCGTCGGTCTCTGGAAACACCATATATTTT.

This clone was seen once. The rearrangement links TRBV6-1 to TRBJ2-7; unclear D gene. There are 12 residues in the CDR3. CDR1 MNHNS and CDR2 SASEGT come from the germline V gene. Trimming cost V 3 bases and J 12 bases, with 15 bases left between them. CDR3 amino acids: CASSEGSRRPYF. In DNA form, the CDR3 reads TGTGCCAGCAGTGAGGGTAGCCGACGTCCGTACTTC.

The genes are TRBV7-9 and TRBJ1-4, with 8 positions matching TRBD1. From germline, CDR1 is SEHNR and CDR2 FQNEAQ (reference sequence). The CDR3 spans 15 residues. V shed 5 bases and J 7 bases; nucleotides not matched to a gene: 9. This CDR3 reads CASSPGTGGSEKLFF. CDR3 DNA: TGTGCCAGCAGCCCAGGGACAGGAGGGAGTGAAAAACTGTTTTTT.

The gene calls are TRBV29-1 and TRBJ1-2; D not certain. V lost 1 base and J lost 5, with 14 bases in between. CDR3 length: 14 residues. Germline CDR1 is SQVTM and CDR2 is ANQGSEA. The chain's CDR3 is CSVEVYVRVYGYTF. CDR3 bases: TGCAGCGTTGAAGTTTACGTACGGGTATATGGCTACACCTTC.

The CDR3 loop is CASSAGTEAGGYTF. In nucleotides, the CDR3 is TGCGCCAGCAGCGCGGGGACAGAGGCGGGTGGCTACACCTTC. The rearrangement links TRBV5-1 to TRBJ1-2; TRBD1 matches at 7 bases. Germline assignment: CDR1 SGHRS and CDR2 YFSETQ. The CDR3 has 14 residues. V dropped 4 bases and J dropped 7; count of bases not matched to a gene: 10.

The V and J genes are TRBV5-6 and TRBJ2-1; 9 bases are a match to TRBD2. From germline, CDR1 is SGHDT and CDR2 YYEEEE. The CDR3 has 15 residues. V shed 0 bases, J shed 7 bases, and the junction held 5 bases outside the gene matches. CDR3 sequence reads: CASSLDVTSGNEQFF. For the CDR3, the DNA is TGTGCCAGCAGCTTGGACGTGACTAGCGGAAATGAGCAGTTCTTC.

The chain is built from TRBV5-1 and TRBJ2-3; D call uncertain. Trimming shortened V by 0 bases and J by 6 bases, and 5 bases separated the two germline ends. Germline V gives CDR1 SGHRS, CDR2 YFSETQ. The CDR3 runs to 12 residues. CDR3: CASSLVGDTQYF. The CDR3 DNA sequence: TGCGCCAGCAGCTTGGTCGGGGATACGCAGTATTTT.

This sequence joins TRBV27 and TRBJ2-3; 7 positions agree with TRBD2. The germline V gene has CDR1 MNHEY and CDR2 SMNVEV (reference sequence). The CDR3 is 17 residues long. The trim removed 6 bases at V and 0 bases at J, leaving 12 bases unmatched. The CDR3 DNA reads TGTGCCAGCAGCTCCCCCGGGGGAGCGGGAAGCACAGATACGCAGTATTTT. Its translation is CASSSPGGAGSTDTQYF.

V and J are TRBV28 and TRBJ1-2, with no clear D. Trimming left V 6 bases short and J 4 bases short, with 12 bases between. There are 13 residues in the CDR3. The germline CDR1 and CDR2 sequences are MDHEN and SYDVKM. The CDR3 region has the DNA TGTGCCAGCAGCCAGCCGGGGAGCTATGGCTACACCTTC. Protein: CASSQPGSYGYTF.

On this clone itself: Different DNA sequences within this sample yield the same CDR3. The CDR3 region is CASSVSGNEQFF. The CDR3 region has the DNA TGTGCCAGCAGCGTTAGCGGTAATGAGCAGTTCTTC. This chain links TRBV9 with TRBJ2-1; D is possibly TRBD2 (6 bases). The CDR3 runs to 12 residues. V was clipped by 2 bases and J by 7 bases, with 7 bases between them. Germline loops: CDR1 SGDLS, CDR2 YYNGEE.

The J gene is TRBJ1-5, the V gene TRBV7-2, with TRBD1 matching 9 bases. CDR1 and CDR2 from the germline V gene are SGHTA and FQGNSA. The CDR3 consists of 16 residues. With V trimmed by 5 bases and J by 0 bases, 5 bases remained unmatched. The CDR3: CASSLQGASSNQPQHF. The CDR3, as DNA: TGTGCCAGCAGCCTACAGGGGGCCTCTAGCAATCAGCCCCAGCATTTT.